This T cell receptor beta chain was sequenced for a study of PD-L1 blockade in urothelial cancer. Study-wide context: Each participant's history included 0 to 3 prior chemotherapy regimens. Once treatment had started, blood was analyzed at 3 weeks (second dose) and again at 6 weeks.

Spiking of synthetic TCR analog templates was performed in each PCR. Here immunoSEQ multiplex PCR was the method, and the copy in TCRdb shows in-frame clones only, minus some. The sample carries under 95,000 clones, 84% recorded once. The time point: pretreatment peripheral blood. Individual patients had between 1 and 8 samples, taken pretreatment and on-treatment. The CDR3 totals 18 residues. V shed 2 bases, J shed 7 bases, and the junction held 15 bases outside the gene matches. Germline V lookup: CDR1 SGHNT, CDR2 YYREEE (reference sequence). The sequencing used PBMCs, collected around atezolizumab (anti-PD-L1) treatment. The J gene is TRBJ1-6, the V gene TRBV5-4; 7 nucleotides line up with TRBD1. The receptor's source is a man between 60 and 75 years old with urothelial cancer. The CDR3 region has the DNA TGTGCCAGCAGCTTAAGGACAGGCCCTGGATTAGGGAATTCACCCCTCCACTTT. Its translation: CASSLRTGPGLGNSPLHF.